This T cell receptor (beta chain) was recovered during a study of blood T cell repertoires in COVID-19. The overall study: Spain, Italy and the United States supplied samples that represented acute and convalescent COVID-19. Sample material is recorded as cDNA or gDNA derived from T cells, B-cell-depleted T cells, or PBMCs.

The germline gives CDR1 SGDLS, CDR2 YYNGEE. The CDR3 is 15 amino acids. J lost 2 bases, V lost 3 bases, and 3 bases had no gene match. Sequenced by immunoSEQ multiplex PCR; TCRdb stores in-frame clones only, minus some. The sample yields 300,000 to 350,000 clones, about 90% seen once. This clone appeared a single time. This chain uses TRBV9 with TRBJ2-7; 12 bases are shared with TRBD2. Source material: peripheral blood. This TCR came from a man younger than 35 with active or convalescent COVID-19. CDR3 sequence: CASSASSGRAYEQYF. The DNA of the CDR3 is TGTGCCAGCAGCGCCTCTAGCGGGAGGGCCTACGAGCAGTACTTC. The full variable domain, rest sourced from reference TRBV9 and TRBJ2-7, is DSGVTQTPKHLITATGQRVTLRCSPRSGDLSVYWYQQSLDQGLQFLIQYYNGEERAKGNILERFSAQQFPDLHSELNLSSLELGDSALYFCASSASSGRAYEQYFGPGTRLTVT.